The 6 T cell receptor beta chains given below trace back to one sample, sequenced in a study of cytomegalovirus exposure and HLA in healthy donors. It was with 60 Vbeta and 13 Jbeta primers that the PCR ran. Sequenced by immunoSEQ multiplex PCR; TCRdb stores in-frame clones only, minus some. There are about 200,000 clones in the sample, with about 6% held by the top ten. What was sequenced was PBMCs. Receptors were obtained from a man aged 30 to 39 in good health and CMV-seronegative.

The CDR3 DNA sequence: TGTGCCAGCAGTTCTTATGTGAACACTGAAGCTTTCTTT. This sequence encodes CASSSYVNTEAFF. The gene calls are TRBV27 and TRBJ1-1; D is ambiguous. The V and J ends lost 4 bases and 0 bases respectively, with 6 bases between them. The CDR3 has 13 amino acids. Looked up from germline, CDR1 is MNHEY and CDR2 is SMNVEV (reference sequence).

The CDR3 nucleotides are TGTGCCAGCAGTTCCGTGGCCTCCGCCACAGATACGCAGTATTTT. As protein: CASSSVASATDTQYF. The genes are TRBV6-6 and TRBJ2-3; D remains ambiguous. Germline CDR1 MNHNY, CDR2 SVGAGI (reference sequence). The CDR3 consists of 15 residues. The V gene lost 4 bases and the J gene lost 2 bases, with 13 bases spanning the gap.

The chain employs TRBV5-1 and TRBJ2-7, with a weak D call TRBD2 (5 bases). CDR1 is SGHRS and CDR2 is YFSETQ in the germline V gene. The CDR3 spans 13 residues. The V gene lost 2 bases and the J gene lost 2 bases, with 8 bases spanning the gap. Here the CDR3 DNA reads TGCGCCAGCAGCTTAGCGGAAACCTACGAGCAGTACTTC. Protein: CASSLAETYEQYF.

The chain links TRBV4-2 to TRBJ2-7; no definite D call. The V end lost 0 bases, the J end lost 0 bases, and 15 bases lay between the germline ends. CDR3 length: 17 amino acids. CDR1 LGHNA and CDR2 YNFKEQ come from the germline V gene. The CDR3 DNA reads TGTGCCAGCAGCCAAGATCATCAGGTCGAAAGCTCCTACGAGCAGTACTTC. As protein: CASSQDHQVESSYEQYF.

This chain links TRBV7-9 with TRBJ1-1; 12 positions match TRBD1. In germline, CDR1 is SEHNR, CDR2 FQNEAQ (reference sequence). The V gene end was trimmed by 5 bases and the J gene end by 7 bases; junction bases not matched to a gene: 8. The CDR3 sequence is 15 residues long. The CDR3 nucleotides are TGTGCCAGCAGCGGCGGGGACAGGGGGCTTGGTGAAGCTTTCTTT. Amino acid sequence: CASSGGDRGLGEAFF.

This rearrangement joins TRBV7-9 to TRBJ2-1; 9 positions match TRBD2. J lost 7 bases, V lost 1 base, and 5 bases had no gene match. The CDR3 runs to 15 residues. The germline CDR1 and CDR2 sequences are SEHNR and FQNEAQ (reference sequence). CDR3 sequence (DNA): TGTGCCAGCAGCTTAGGACTAGCGGAGAGGAATGAGCAGTTCTTC. Amino acids: CASSLGLAERNEQFF.